A selection of T cell receptor beta chains follows, all from one sample in a study of lymphopenia after photon versus proton radiotherapy. Clones were sequenced by immunoSEQ multiplex PCR, and TCRdb holds only the in-frame ones, with some missing. The table has about 39,000 clones, roughly 92% seen once; the top ten hold 13% to 15%. Specimen: peripheral blood, collected from a patient treated with photon-based radiotherapy. The receptor source for this set is a man in his fifties or sixties with cholangiocarcinoma. The CDR3 runs from the conserved cysteine through the conserved F or W. D genes are given only for firm matches. Expanded clones get a size class; other rows say once, few or many, or leave the size out.

>-|-|TRBJ2-7|TRBV13
CASSLGQGPSYEQYF
TGTGCCAGCAGCTTAGGGCAGGGTCCCTCCTACGAGCAGTACTTC
>once|-|TRBJ2-5|TRBV5-4
CASSLTGTQETQYF
TGTGCCAGCAGCTTAACTGGAACACAAGAGACCCAGTACTTC
>-|TRBD1|TRBJ1-1|TRBV2
CASRDGQGPEAFF
TGTGCCAGCAGGGACGGACAGGGCCCTGAAGCTTTCTTT
>-|-|TRBJ1-1|TRBV10-2
CASSELTGSAEAFF
TGCGCCAGCAGTGAACTTACGGGGAGCGCTGAAGCTTTCTTT
>-|-|TRBJ1-5|TRBV7-8
CASSLATRVGGPQHF
TGTGCCAGCAGCTTAGCGACCAGGGTGGGTGGGCCCCAGCATTTT
>-|-|TRBJ1-2|TRBV5-1
CASSLEPAANYGYTF
TGCGCCAGCAGCTTGGAGCCGGCGGCTAACTATGGCTACACCTTC
>-|TRBD1|TRBJ2-7|TRBV14
CASSQTLDRGEQYF
TGTGCCAGCAGCCAAACTCTAGACAGGGGCGAGCAGTACTTC
>once|-|TRBJ1-4|TRBV7-9
CASSLYGTSSEKLFF
TGTGCCAGCAGCTTATATGGGACCAGCTCAGAAAAACTGTTTTTT
>-|-|TRBJ2-5|TRBV11-3
CASSQGQPLIQETQYF
TGTGCCAGCAGCCAAGGACAGCCTCTCATTCAAGAGACCCAGTACTTC
>-|-|TRBJ1-2|TRBV9
CASSVGQGSYGYTF
TGTGCCAGCAGCGTAGGTCAGGGATCCTATGGCTACACCTTC
>-|-|TRBJ2-7|TRBV7-9
CASSLRSWGLAESYEQYF
TGTGCCAGCAGCTTAAGGTCGTGGGGGCTAGCGGAATCCTACGAGCAGTACTTC
>-|-|TRBJ2-7|TRBV28
CASSTGANGPEQYF
TGTGCCAGCAGCACTGGGGCAAACGGGCCCGAGCAGTACTTC
>few|-|TRBJ1-5|TRBV6-6
CASSPLTQISNQPQHF
TGTGCCAGCAGTCCCCTTACACAGATTAGCAATCAGCCCCAGCATTTT
>-|-|TRBJ2-7|TRBV28
CASSLKAGYSEQYF
TGTGCCAGCAGTTTAAAGGCGGGGTACTCCGAGCAGTACTTC